The 17 T cell receptor beta chains in this list originate from one sample, sequenced in a study of tumor-infiltrating lymphocytes in primary liver carcinoma. With a constant-region primer, TCR beta cDNA was made from approximately 520 ng of total RNA. Investigators got TCR beta libraries out of three nested multiplex PCR rounds, done with slightly modified ARM-PCR. With TRBV1-TRBV30 forward primers and a C-beta reverse primer, the first two PCR rounds were run for roughly 10 cycles each. TCRdb reprocessed the multiplex PCR reads with MiXCR, giving one entry per CDR3 protein. The data contain more than 75,000 distinct CDR3 sequences, 60% to 75% of them singletons. Each 20-30 mg portion of unsorted bulk tissue served as the source for co-extraction of RNA and DNA. Material: liver tumor tissue from sampling region 1. Subset indicated: tumor region T1, superior pole. The receptor source for this set is a man between 40 and 49 years old with primary liver carcinoma and hepatitis B virus infection.

A note on this clonotype: A read error is possible here, since a much larger clone lies one base away. The rearrangement joins TRBV28 to TRBJ2-5; 7 bases agree with TRBD2. V shed 8 bases and J 4 bases; nucleotides not matched to a gene: 7. Germline CDR1 is MDHEN and CDR2 is SYDVKM. The CDR3 is 13 amino acids. CDR3 nucleotides: TGTGCCAGCGGCTGGGGACTAACAGAGACCCAGTACTTC. This sequence encodes CASGWGLTETQYF.

At least ten counts were recorded for this clonotype. This chain connects TRBV6-1 to TRBJ2-7; D is uncertain. This CDR3 region has 13 residues. The V end lost 5 bases, the J end lost 3 bases, and 11 bases lay between the germline ends. Germline CDR1 and CDR2: MNHNS and SASEGT. The CDR3 protein is CASSLQSHYEQYF. The CDR3 region has the DNA TGTGCCAGCAGTTTACAGAGCCACTACGAGCAGTACTTC.

This clonotype appeared many times. The V and J genes are TRBV6-5 and TRBJ1-2; D unresolved. The ends were cut back, 6 bases at V and 0 bases at J, with 8 bases in the middle. The CDR3 has 13 amino acids. Germline values: CDR1 MNHEY, CDR2 SVGAGI. The CDR3: CASSQTTNYGYTF. The CDR3 coding sequence is TGTGCCAGCAGCCAGACAACTAACTATGGCTACACCTTC.

V usage is TRBV5-8 and J usage is TRBJ1-5, with TRBD1 as a possible D gene (5 bases). Germline V gives CDR1 SGHTS, CDR2 YDEGEE. The CDR3 has 15 amino acids. Trimming shortened V by 0 bases and J by 6 bases, and 13 bases separated the two germline ends. CDR3 sequence: CASSLEGTSLQPQHF. CDR3 coding DNA: TGTGCCAGCAGCTTGGAAGGGACGAGTCTTCAGCCCCAGCATTTT.

This clonotype appeared once. The CDR3 does not end in the conserved phenylalanine or tryptophan, so this is likely a read error. The rearrangement uses TRBV6-5 and TRBJ1-1, with unresolved D. V was pared by 2 bases and J by 2 bases, with 9 bases between. CDR3 length: 14 residues. Germline CDR1 reads MNHEY; CDR2 reads SVGAGI. The CDR3 sequence: CASSYGDSNTEAFY. In nucleotides, the CDR3 is TGTGCCAGCAGTTACGGGGATAGTAACACTGAAGCTTTCTAT.

This chain joins TRBV10-3 and TRBJ2-1; the D is unclear. Trimming shortened V by 2 bases and J by 6 bases, and 14 bases separated the two germline ends. In germline, CDR1 is ENHRY, CDR2 SYGVKD. The CDR3 covers 15 residues. CDR3 sequence reads: CAISETMDPRNEQFF. CDR3 DNA sequence: TGTGCCATCAGTGAGACGATGGACCCACGCAATGAGCAGTTCTTC.

About this clonotype: Compared with germline, one end of the junction differs, possibly owing to a read error. V usage is TRBV11-2 and J usage is TRBJ1-1; 10 positions agree with TRBD1. Looked up from germline, CDR1 is SGHAT and CDR2 is FQNNGV. CDR3 length equals 17 residues. The CDR3 spells CASSRMEGQGFSTEAFF. CDR3 sequence (DNA): TGTGCCAGCAGCCGAATGGAGGGACAGGGGTTCAGCACTGAAGCTTTCTTC.

In regard to this clonotype: A read error may produce the germline difference seen at one junction end. This chain links TRBV6-1 with TRBJ2-7; 8 nucleotides line up with TRBD1. CDR3 length: 13 residues. The germline gives CDR1 MNHNS, CDR2 SASEGT. The CDR3 DNA reads TGTGGCAGCAGTGACAGGGGCCTCTATGAGCAATACTTC. Protein: CGSSDRGLYEQYF.

With regard to this clonotype: One end of the junction does not line up with germline, which may come from a read error. The CDR3 is CAISESSAADEQFF. The DNA for the CDR3 is TGTGCAATCAGTGAATCTAGCGCGGCCGATGAGCAGTTCTTC. The chain couples TRBV10-3 to TRBJ2-1; weak D call: TRBD2 (6 bases). The CDR3 is 14 amino acids. Germline loops: CDR1 ENHRY, CDR2 SYGVKD.

This clonotype has just a few counts. A much larger clonotype is one base distant, so this may be a read error. Lacking the conserved final phenylalanine or tryptophan, this CDR3 likely reflects a read error. V is TRBV6-5 and J is TRBJ1-2; the match to TRBD1 covers 7 bases. Germline assignment: CDR1 MNHEY and CDR2 SVGAGI. The CDR3 has 13 residues. V was pared by 5 bases and J by 2 bases, with 2 bases of the junction left unmatched. The CDR3 loop is CASSRQGNYGYTY. The CDR3 coding sequence is TGTGCCAGCAGTCGACAGGGAAACTATGGCTACACCTAC.

Details on this clonotype: With a much larger clone just one base away, this may be a read error. This chain uses TRBV30 with TRBJ2-3, with TRBD2 matching 8 bases. Germline CDR1 is GTSNPN and CDR2 is SVGIG (reference sequence). The CDR3 sequence is 15 residues long. The CDR3 DNA follows: TGTGCCTGGAGTTGGAGGCGGGAGGTGGCAGATACGCACTATTTT. This encodes CAWSWRREVADTHYF.

Worth noting for this clonotype: One end of the junction is discordant with germline, which a read error may explain. The chain uses TRBV5-4 and TRBJ2-3; D not resolved. Germline loops: CDR1 SGHNT, CDR2 YYREEE (reference sequence). There are 13 residues in the CDR3. CDR3 amino acids: CSSSAVSSDTQYF. As DNA, the CDR3 is TGTTCCAGCAGCGCGGTCTCCTCAGATACGCAGTATTTT.

Details on this clonotype: One end of the junction does not line up with germline, which may come from a read error. The chain has TRBV29-1 and TRBJ1-1, with D possibly matching TRBD1 (6 bases). The CDR3 loop spans 16 amino acids. Germline CDR1 is SQVTM and CDR2 is ANQGSEA. As DNA, the CDR3 is TGTAGCATTGGTGGGGCCAGGGACATTATGAACACTGAAGCTTTCTTT. Its protein product is CSIGGARDIMNTEAFF.

Of note for this clonotype: Since no conserved phenylalanine or tryptophan closes the CDR3, a read error is the likely cause. The chain recombines TRBV10-3 with TRBJ2-7, with 7 bases matching TRBD2. This CDR3 has 13 amino acids. After removal of 4 bases from V and 5 bases from J, the junction contained 5 bases not matched to a gene. The germline V gene has CDR1 ENHRY and CDR2 SYGVKD. The CDR3, as DNA: TGTGCCATCAGTGTGCTAGCGGACCACGAGCAGTACTAC. Amino acid sequence: CAISVLADHEQYY.

On this clonotype: Germline is not matched at one junction end, which may reflect a read error. The rearrangement joins TRBV6-5 to TRBJ2-1; 8 nucleotides agree with TRBD1. The CDR3 length is 17 residues. Germline V gene sequence: CDR1 MNHEY, CDR2 SVGAGI. The CDR3 DNA reads TGTGCCAGCAGTCCCCTTACCCCAGGACAGGGTTACAAAGAGCAGTTTTTC. It translates to CASSPLTPGQGYKEQFF.

This chain links TRBV5-5 with TRBJ2-7, with 11 bases identical to TRBD2. The CDR3 length is 13 residues. CDR1 is SGHKS and CDR2 is YYEKEE in the germline V gene (reference sequence). The junction had 4 bases not matched to a gene; V was cut back by 4 bases and J by 7 bases. The CDR3 DNA sequence: TGTGCCAGCAGCCGGGGACTAGCGGTGGAGCAGTACTTC. Translation gives CASSRGLAVEQYF.

Worth noting for this clonotype: Compared with germline, one end of the junction differs, possibly owing to a read error. V is TRBV4-1 and J is TRBJ2-7; D is perhaps TRBD1 or TRBD2 (7 bases each). Germline CDR1 is MGHRA and CDR2 is YSYEKL. This CDR3 is built from 15 residues. CDR3 in DNA: TGCGTCAGCAGCCCTCGGGGAGGGGGCTCCTACGGGCAGTGCTTC. It yields the protein CVSSPRGGGSYGQCF.